This T cell receptor (beta chain) derives from a study of blood T cells in healthy people across ages. About the research overall: Template switching retrieved approximately one barcoded beta molecule for each two T cells.

A second about 7 to 12 cycle PCR used barcoded and J-beta primers. TCRdb recomputed calls from the 5' RACE reads with MiXCR, one row per CDR3 protein. The table lists some 710,000 distinct CDR3 sequences, around 50% of them singletons, with over 15% in the top ten. For every donor, a draw yielded 8.5 to 10 milliliters of peripheral blood. Per sample, no less than 6 micrograms of total RNA were extracted. The CDR3 extends over 17 amino acids. With 4 bases removed from V and 2 bases from J, the gap between germline ends came to 15 bases. Germline V gene data show CDR1 as LGHNA and CDR2 as YSLEER. The sequence derives from an elderly man in good health. Sequencing was carried out using blood. The chain couples TRBV4-3 to TRBJ2-6, with D tentatively TRBD2 (6 bases). The CDR3 DNA follows: TGCGCCAGCAGCCCCTCACCGAGGGAGGCTGGGGCCAACGTCCTGACTTTC. Its protein is CASSPSPREAGANVLTF.